The entry below describes one T cell receptor (beta chain). Its antigen is still unknown. This entry comes from a study of long-term antiretroviral therapy in people with HIV. Study-wide points: Even long-term ART left TRB diversity below transplant donor controls, despite gains.

Run at survey level, the immunoSEQ assay was version v3.0. Sequenced by immunoSEQ multiplex PCR; TCRdb stores in-frame clones only, minus some. Among about 20,000 clones, around 93% were seen once, and the ten largest hold around 7%. The V gene's germline CDR1 is MNHEY and CDR2 SVGAGI. Trimming cost V 2 bases and J 8 bases, with 13 bases left between them. This CDR3 contains 14 residues. The starting material was unsorted PBMCs, obtained 4.4 years after starting antiretroviral therapy. This TCR came from a woman aged 45-59 years with HIV. V and J are TRBV6-5 and TRBJ2-1; D gene unclear. CDR3 nucleotides: TGTGCCAGCAGTTACAGTCCGGCACAGTATGAGCAGTTCTTC. It codes for CASSYSPAQYEQFF.